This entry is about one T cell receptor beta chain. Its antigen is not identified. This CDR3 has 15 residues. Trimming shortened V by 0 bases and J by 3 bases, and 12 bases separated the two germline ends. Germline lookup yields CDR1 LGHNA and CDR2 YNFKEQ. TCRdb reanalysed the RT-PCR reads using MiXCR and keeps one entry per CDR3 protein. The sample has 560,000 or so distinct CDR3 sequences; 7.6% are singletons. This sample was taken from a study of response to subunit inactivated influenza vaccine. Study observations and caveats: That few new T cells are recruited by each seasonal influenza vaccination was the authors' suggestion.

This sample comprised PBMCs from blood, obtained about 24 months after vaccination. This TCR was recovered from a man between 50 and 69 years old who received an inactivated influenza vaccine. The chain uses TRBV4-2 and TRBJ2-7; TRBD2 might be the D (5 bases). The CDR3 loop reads CASSQDDSGSYEQYF. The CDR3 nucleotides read TGTGCCAGCAGCCAAGATGATTCGGGGAGCTACGAGCAGTACTTC.